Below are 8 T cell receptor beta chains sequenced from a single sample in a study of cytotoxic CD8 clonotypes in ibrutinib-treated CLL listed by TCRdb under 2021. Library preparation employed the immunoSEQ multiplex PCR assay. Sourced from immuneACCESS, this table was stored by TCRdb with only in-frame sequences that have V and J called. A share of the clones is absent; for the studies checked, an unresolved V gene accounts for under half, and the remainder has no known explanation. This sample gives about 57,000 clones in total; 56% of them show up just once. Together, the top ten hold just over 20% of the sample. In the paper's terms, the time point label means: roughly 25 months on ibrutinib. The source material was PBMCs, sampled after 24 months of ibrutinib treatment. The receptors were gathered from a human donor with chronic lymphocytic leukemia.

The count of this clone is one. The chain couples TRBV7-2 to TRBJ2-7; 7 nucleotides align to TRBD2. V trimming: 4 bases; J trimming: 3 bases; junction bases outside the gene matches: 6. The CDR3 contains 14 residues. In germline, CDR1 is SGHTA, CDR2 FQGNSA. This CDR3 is CASSSGLGYYEQYF. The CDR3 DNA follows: TGTGCCAGCAGCTCCGGACTAGGCTACTACGAGCAGTACTTC.

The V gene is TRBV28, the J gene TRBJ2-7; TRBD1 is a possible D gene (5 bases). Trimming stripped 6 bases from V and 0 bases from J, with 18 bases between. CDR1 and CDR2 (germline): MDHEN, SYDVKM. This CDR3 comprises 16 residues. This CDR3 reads CASSLTAGLSSYEQYF. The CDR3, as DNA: TGTGCCAGCAGCCTTACTGCAGGGCTGAGCTCCTACGAGCAGTACTTC.

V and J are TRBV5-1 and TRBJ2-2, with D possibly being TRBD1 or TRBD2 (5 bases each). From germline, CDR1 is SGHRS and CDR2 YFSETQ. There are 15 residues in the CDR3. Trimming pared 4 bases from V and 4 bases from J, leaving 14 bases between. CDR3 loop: CASSLGPVGTGELFF. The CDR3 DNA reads TGCGCCAGCAGCCTGGGACCGGTGGGCACCGGGGAGCTGTTTTTT.

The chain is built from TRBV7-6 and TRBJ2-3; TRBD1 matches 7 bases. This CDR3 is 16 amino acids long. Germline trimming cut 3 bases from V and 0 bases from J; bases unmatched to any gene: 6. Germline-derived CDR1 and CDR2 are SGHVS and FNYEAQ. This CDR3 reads CASSLLAGGSTDTQYF. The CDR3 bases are TGTGCCAGCAGCTTGTTGGCAGGGGGAAGCACAGATACGCAGTATTTT.

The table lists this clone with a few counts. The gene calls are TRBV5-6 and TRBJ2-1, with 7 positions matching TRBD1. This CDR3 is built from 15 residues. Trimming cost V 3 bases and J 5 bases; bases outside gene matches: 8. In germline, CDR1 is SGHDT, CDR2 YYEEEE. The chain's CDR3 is CASSSTGTANNEQFF. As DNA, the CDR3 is TGTGCCAGCAGCTCAACCGGGACAGCAAACAATGAGCAGTTCTTC.

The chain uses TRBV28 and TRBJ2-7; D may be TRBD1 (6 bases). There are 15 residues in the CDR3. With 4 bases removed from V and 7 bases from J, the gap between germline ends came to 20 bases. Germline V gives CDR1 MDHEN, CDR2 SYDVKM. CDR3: CASSSLGASLGEQYV. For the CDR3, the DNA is TGTGCCAGCAGTTCCTTGGGGGCCTCCTTGGGGGAGCAGTACGTC.

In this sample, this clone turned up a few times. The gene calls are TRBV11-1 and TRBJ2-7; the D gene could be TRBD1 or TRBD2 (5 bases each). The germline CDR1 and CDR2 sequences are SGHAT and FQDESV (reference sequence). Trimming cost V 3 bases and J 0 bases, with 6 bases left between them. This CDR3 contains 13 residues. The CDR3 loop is CASSFGASYEQYF. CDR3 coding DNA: TGTGCCAGCAGCTTCGGGGCCTCCTACGAGCAGTACTTC.

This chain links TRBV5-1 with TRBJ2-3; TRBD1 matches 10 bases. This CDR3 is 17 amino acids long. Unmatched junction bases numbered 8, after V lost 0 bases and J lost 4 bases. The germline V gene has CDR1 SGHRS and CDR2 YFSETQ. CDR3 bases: TGCGCCAGCAGCTTGGGTGTGGGACAGGGGCGGGCAGATACGCAGTATTTT. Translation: CASSLGVGQGRADTQYF.